In this sample, the clone carrying this T cell receptor beta chain turned up a few times. Its antigen is not known. This CDR3 region has 16 residues. V gave up 4 bases and J gave up 0 bases, with 13 bases separating them. Germline V gene lookup returns CDR1 LGHDT and CDR2 YNNKEL (reference sequence). This specimen comes from a study of blood T cells in healthy people across ages. Study-wide results and limits: Older age coincided with a roughly linear decline in TCR beta diversity per million T cells.

With a J-beta primer mix and a sample-barcoded 5' primer, a second PCR ran about 6 to 11 cycles. TCRdb re-called the 5' RACE reads through MiXCR, storing one row per CDR3 protein. The data show some 760,000 distinct CDR3 sequences, with around a quarter seen just once and roughly a tenth held by the top ten. The same sample was also studied in work on T cells of mothers and their children.

The chain joins TRBV3-1 to TRBJ2-1, with D hard to call. Sequencing was carried out using blood. The clonotype comes from a boy younger than 18 in good health. The CDR3 nucleotides read TGTGCCAGCAGCCGCTTCTCTCTCCCCTCCTACAATGAGCAGTTCTTC. Amino acids: CASSRFSLPSYNEQFF.